The 5 T cell receptor beta chains below were found in one sample sequenced in a study of T cells after yellow fever vaccination. TCRdb re-derived calls from the 5' RACE reads in MiXCR, one entry per CDR3 protein. Among some 220,000 distinct CDR3 sequences, about 3% were seen once, and the ten largest hold about 3.3%. This specimen consisted of CD4+ T cells sorted from PBMCs, obtained 10 days after the yellow fever booster vaccination. These receptor sequences come from a man aged 18 to 29 who received the YFV17D yellow fever vaccine.

The chain joins TRBV19 to TRBJ2-7; TRBD1 might be the D (6 bases). V lost 6 bases, J lost 3 bases, and 15 bases lay in between. CDR3 length: 14 amino acids. Germline V CDR1 and CDR2: LNHDA, SQIVND (reference sequence). The CDR3 DNA sequence: TGTGCCAGTAGCTCATCCAACAGGGTCTACGAGCAGTACTTC. This translates into CASSSSNRVYEQYF.

The chain uses TRBV4-2 and TRBJ2-5; 11 nucleotides agree with TRBD2. The CDR3 totals 15 residues. V lost 4 bases, J lost 2 bases, and 3 bases stayed unmatched. The germline V gene has CDR1 LGHNA and CDR2 YNFKEQ. As DNA, the CDR3 is TGTGCCAGCAGCCCGGCTAGCGGGGGGCAAGAGACCCAGTACTTC. This codes for CASSPASGGQETQYF.

This clonotype has ten or more counts. The chain uses TRBV10-2 and TRBJ1-4; tentative D call: TRBD1 (5 bases). There are 13 residues in the CDR3. V was clipped by 6 bases and J by 8 bases, with 13 bases between them. Germline lookup yields CDR1 WSHSY and CDR2 SAAADI. In nucleotides, the CDR3 is TGCGCCAGCAGGGTACAGGAAGAAGAAAAACTGTTTTTT. Protein: CASRVQEEEKLFF.

In its sample, this clonotype was seen many times. The chain joins TRBV6-5 to TRBJ2-1, with 9 bases matching TRBD1. After removal of 2 bases from V and 11 bases from J, the junction contained 22 bases not matched to a gene. CDR1 and CDR2 (germline): MNHEY, SVGAGI. The CDR3 runs 19 residues. CDR3 coding DNA: TGTGCCAGCAGTTACCGCTCCCCGGGACAGGGTTCCCCGGCGGTTAAGCAGTTCTTC. The encoded protein is CASSYRSPGQGSPAVKQFF.

This clonotype was seen more than once but under ten times. The chain couples TRBV7-2 to TRBJ2-7; 11 nucleotides agree with TRBD2. Unmatched junction bases numbered 4, after V lost 5 bases and J lost 4 bases. The CDR3 loop spans 14 amino acids. Germline CDR1 and CDR2: SGHTA and FQGNSA. The CDR3 region is CASSQLAGAYEQYF. The DNA of the CDR3 is TGTGCCAGCAGCCAACTAGCGGGGGCATACGAGCAGTACTTC.